A single sample is the source of the 28 T cell receptor beta chains below, sequenced in a study of blood T cell repertoires in COVID-19. The protocol was immunoSEQ multiplex PCR, while the TCRdb copy is restricted to in-frame clones and leaves out a portion. The table lists roughly 300,000 clones, 75% to 95% of them singletons, with about 1.1% in the top ten. Input material: PBMCs or T cells enriched from blood (not recorded which). The receptors were sampled from a woman in her twenties or thirties who had recovered from COVID-19.

The rearrangement joins TRBV7-9 to TRBJ1-6; TRBD1 matches 8 bases. The V segment lost 1 base and the J segment 8 bases; nucleotides outside the gene matches: 1. Looked up from germline, CDR1 is SEHNR and CDR2 is FQNEAQ (reference sequence). The CDR3 totals 14 residues. In nucleotides, the CDR3 is TGTGCCAGCAGCTTAGGGACAGGGCATTCACCCCTCCACTTT. Translation gives CASSLGTGHSPLHF.

Only a few counts were recorded for this clone. CDR3 loop: CASSESPGRNSPLHF. The CDR3 DNA reads as TGTGCCAGCAGTGAATCGCCGGGGAGAAATTCACCCCTCCACTTT. The rearrangement joins TRBV25-1 to TRBJ1-6, with D unclear. Looked up from germline, CDR1 is MGHDK and CDR2 is SYGVNS. CDR3 size: 15 residues. The ends were cut back, 1 base at V and 7 bases at J, with 11 bases in the middle.

V usage is TRBV7-9 and J usage is TRBJ1-1; D gene uncertain. This CDR3 contains 17 residues. The germline V gene has CDR1 SEHNR and CDR2 FQNEAQ (reference sequence). V was shortened by 1 base and J by 1 base, with 16 bases between the two germline ends. The CDR3 DNA reads TGTGCCAGCAGCTTAGAGCTCGCGACTGGTCGGAACACTGAAGCTTTCTTT. Translation: CASSLELATGRNTEAFF.

This clone was found once. The chain has TRBV10-3 and TRBJ2-7; no firm D call. CDR1 is ENHRY and CDR2 is SYGVKD in the germline V gene. Trimming removed 3 bases from V and 1 base from J, with 7 bases in between. The length of the CDR3 is 13 residues. CDR3 protein: CAISDGGSYEQYF. In DNA form, the CDR3 reads TGTGCCATCAGTGATGGCGGTTCCTACGAGCAGTACTTC.

The chain uses TRBV10-3 and TRBJ1-3; D is unclear. V gave up 8 bases and J gave up 0 bases, with 11 bases separating them. The CDR3 has 14 amino acids. Looked up from germline, CDR1 is ENHRY and CDR2 is SYGVKD. The CDR3 DNA follows: TGTGCCATCGCGACTTCTCTCTCTGGAAACACCATATATTTT. Translation gives CAIATSLSGNTIYF.

The V gene is TRBV5-1, the J gene TRBJ2-1; 9 bases match TRBD1. After removal of 6 bases from V and 3 bases from J, the junction contained 7 bases not matched to a gene. The CDR3 runs 15 residues. Germline V lookup: CDR1 SGHRS, CDR2 YFSETQ. The CDR3 loop reads CASKPGQGYYNEQFF. CDR3 sequence (DNA): TGCGCCAGCAAACCGGGACAGGGTTACTACAATGAGCAGTTCTTC.

CDR3 bases: TGTGCCAGCAGTTCTGGGGCAGTTATCGACAATCAGCCCCAGCATTTT. This gives the protein CASSSGAVIDNQPQHF. The chain links TRBV28 to TRBJ1-5, with TRBD1 as a possible D gene (5 bases). The CDR3 sequence is 16 residues long. Trimming took off 4 bases at V and 3 bases at J, with 16 bases between the two ends. The germline gives CDR1 MDHEN, CDR2 SYDVKM.

V usage is TRBV5-1 and J usage is TRBJ2-7, with TRBD2 identical over 11 bases. Losses at the gene ends were 4 bases for V and 1 base for J; bases not matched to a gene: 7. In germline, CDR1 is SGHRS, CDR2 YFSETQ. This CDR3 has 16 amino acids. CDR3 in DNA: TGCGCCAGCAGCCATAGGACTAGCGGGTTTTCCTACGAGCAGTACTTC. It codes for CASSHRTSGFSYEQYF.

This clone is a singleton in its sample. V and J are TRBV6-9 and TRBJ1-3; D remains unclear. CDR1 and CDR2 (germline): MNHGY, SVAAGI. Trimming took 6 bases from V and 0 from J, leaving 12 bases between them. The CDR3 runs to 15 residues. CDR3 bases: TGTGCCAGCAGCTTTGGTTCCTACTCTGGAAACACCATATATTTT. It is translated as CASSFGSYSGNTIYF.

This chain connects TRBV7-2 to TRBJ2-5; 12 bases align to TRBD2. From germline, CDR1 is SGHTA and CDR2 FQGNSA. The trim removed 3 bases at V and 5 bases at J, leaving 10 bases unmatched. The CDR3 is made up of 17 amino acids. The CDR3 loop is CASSFRLAGGPRETQYF. The CDR3 bases are TGTGCCAGCAGCTTTAGGCTAGCGGGAGGGCCTCGCGAGACCCAGTACTTC.

This clone appeared once. Other DNA sequences in this sample translate to the same CDR3. This chain connects TRBV18 to TRBJ1-2, with 8 nucleotides matching TRBD1. The CDR3 length is 13 residues. The V segment lost 3 bases and the J segment 5 bases; nucleotides outside the gene matches: 2. Per the germline V gene, CDR1 is KGHSH and CDR2 is LQKENI. CDR3 DNA: TGTGCCAGCTCACCGGACAGGGCGTATGGCTACACCTTC. Its translation: CASSPDRAYGYTF.

The chain recombines TRBV6-5 with TRBJ1-2, with D tentatively TRBD1 (5 bases). Germline V gene lookup returns CDR1 MNHEY and CDR2 SVGAGI. Trimming stripped 7 bases from V and 2 bases from J, with 14 bases between. The CDR3 length is 14 residues. DNA for the CDR3: TGTGCCAGCACCTCACAAGGGGTCAACTATGGCTACACCTTC. Its protein is CASTSQGVNYGYTF.

The chain links TRBV21-1 to TRBJ1-5; TRBD1, the D gene given by the table, was not confirmed from the DNA. TRBV21-1 is given as a pseudogene. The CDR3 loop spans 17 amino acids. The CDR3 DNA sequence: TGTGCCAGCAGCAGTAAAACAGGGATGGATTGCAATCAGCCCCAGCATTTT. Encoded protein: CASSSKTGMDCNQPQHF.

The chain couples TRBV30 to TRBJ2-5; TRBD1 might be the D (6 bases). Trimming left V 7 bases short and J 3 bases short, with 15 bases between. Germline V gene sequence: CDR1 GTSNPN, CDR2 SVGIG (reference sequence). The CDR3 is 13 amino acids. The CDR3 sequence: CASDSGLEETQYF. The CDR3, as DNA: TGTGCCTCGGACAGTGGGCTGGAAGAGACCCAGTACTTC.

A word on this clone: The junction and the germline gene differ at one end; a read error may be behind it. The rearrangement links TRBV2 to TRBJ1-2; 8 nucleotides match TRBD1. There are 14 residues in the CDR3. CDR1 and CDR2 (germline): SNHLY, FYNNEI. The CDR3 DNA reads as TGTGCCAGCAGCTCACCCGACAGGGGCCCGTCCGGCCTTTTC. It specifies CASSSPDRGPSGLF.

The V call is TRBV29-1, the J call TRBJ2-1; 9 bases are shared with TRBD2. CDR1 and CDR2 (germline): SQVTM, ANQGSEA. The V gene end was trimmed by 4 bases and the J gene end by 6 bases; junction bases not matched to a gene: 16. The CDR3 length is 17 residues. CDR3 loop: CSVGKAGGPHRTNEQFF. CDR3 in DNA: TGCAGCGTTGGGAAAGCGGGAGGCCCCCATAGGACCAATGAGCAGTTCTTC.

The J gene is TRBJ1-4, the V gene TRBV28, with 9 bases lining up with TRBD1. The J segment lost 3 bases and the V segment lost 8 bases, leaving 4 bases of the junction unmatched. The CDR3 has 14 amino acids. Germline lookup yields CDR1 MDHEN and CDR2 SYDVKM. CDR3 in amino acids: CASLTGGSNEKLFF. Here the CDR3 DNA reads TGTGCCAGCCTTACAGGGGGCTCTAATGAAAAACTGTTTTTT.

In this sample, this clone turned up many times. This chain connects TRBV7-2 to TRBJ1-2; 8 bases map to TRBD1. The V segment lost 5 bases and the J segment 1 base; nucleotides outside the gene matches: 6. CDR3 length: 15 amino acids. CDR1 and CDR2 (germline): SGHTA, FQGNSA. Written as DNA, the CDR3 is TGTGCCAGCAGCCCATGGACAGGGAGTAACTATGGCTACACCTTC. Protein: CASSPWTGSNYGYTF.

The V and J genes are TRBV11-1 and TRBJ1-1, with D maybe TRBD1 (6 bases). The CDR3 totals 16 residues. CDR1 is SGHAT, CDR2 FQDESV, per germline (reference sequence). Trimming removed 1 base at V and 1 base at J, with 13 bases between. CDR3 sequence: CASSLVEGHGNTEAFF. Written as DNA, the CDR3 is TGTGCCAGCAGCTTAGTAGAGGGACACGGGAACACTGAAGCTTTCTTT.

The chain couples TRBV11-3 to TRBJ2-2; TRBD1 matches 8 bases. Germline V gene data show CDR1 as SGHNT and CDR2 as YENEEA. The V and J ends lost 5 bases and 5 bases, in that order; junction bases with no gene match: 4. The CDR3 is 14 amino acids. CDR3 in DNA: TGTGCCAGCAGCCGGGGACAGGAAACCGGGGAGCTGTTTTTT. This translates into CASSRGQETGELFF. Using reference TRBV11-3 and TRBJ2-2 for the parts outside the CDR3, the full variable domain is EAGVVQSPRYKIIEKKQPVAFWCNPISGHNTLYWYLQNLGQGPELLIRYENEEAVDDSQLPKDRFSAERLKGVDSTLKIQPAELGDSAVYLCASSRGQETGELFFGEGSRLTVL.

V usage is TRBV5-4 and J usage is TRBJ1-2; possibly TRBD1 for D (5 bases). V lost 3 bases and J 1 base, leaving 7 bases between the germline ends. This CDR3 region has 13 residues. The V gene's germline CDR1 is SGHNT and CDR2 YYREEE (reference sequence). The CDR3 loop is CASSSTDNYGYTF. CDR3 DNA sequence: TGTGCCAGCAGCTCGACAGATAACTATGGCTACACCTTC.

This clone came up once. CDR3: CASSARISGSFYNEQFF. In nucleotides, the CDR3 is TGTGCCAGCAGCGCTAGGATTAGCGGGAGTTTCTACAATGAGCAGTTCTTC. This chain uses TRBV9 with TRBJ2-1; the match to TRBD2 covers 9 bases. The CDR3 contains 17 residues. Trimming removed 3 bases from V and 3 bases from J; junction bases left unmatched: 10. CDR1 is SGDLS and CDR2 is YYNGEE in the germline V gene.

This clone was counted once. The rearrangement uses TRBV24-1 and TRBJ2-5, with 7 bases fitting TRBD1. Germline-derived CDR1 and CDR2 are KGHDR and SFDVKD. The V and J ends lost 4 bases and 6 bases, in that order; junction bases with no gene match: 7. The CDR3 consists of 14 residues. DNA for the CDR3: TGTGCCACCAGTGACCCGACAGGGTTAAAGACCCAGTACTTC. It codes for CATSDPTGLKTQYF.

The chain combines TRBV3-1 (or the pseudogene TRBV3-2) with TRBJ2-4; 10 positions agree with TRBD2. Germline trimming cut 1 base from V and 0 bases from J; bases unmatched to any gene: 9. CDR1 is LGHDT and CDR2 is YNNKEL in the germline V gene (reference sequence). CDR3 length: 19 residues. CDR3 amino acids: CASSQAGTSALGAKNIQYF. CDR3 coding DNA: TGTGCCAGCAGCCAAGCCGGGACTAGCGCTTTGGGAGCCAAAAACATTCAGTACTTC.

The V gene is TRBV19, the J gene TRBJ2-3; 11 nucleotides line up with TRBD2. The CDR3 extends over 16 amino acids. Germline CDR1 is LNHDA and CDR2 is SQIVND (reference sequence). V lost 6 bases to trimming and J lost 2 bases; unmatched junction nucleotides: 7. In DNA, the CDR3 is TGTGCCAGTAGAAGGGGACTAGCGGACCTCACAGATACGCAGTATTTT. Its translation: CASRRGLADLTDTQYF.

J is TRBJ2-1 and V is TRBV10-3; TRBD1 aligns across 7 bases. The CDR3 totals 14 residues. Germline CDR1 ENHRY, CDR2 SYGVKD. J lost 6 bases, V lost 6 bases, and 8 bases had no gene match. The DNA for the CDR3 is TGTGCCATCAGGGAATCGGGACAGAGCAATGAGCAGTTCTTC. Translating it yields CAIRESGQSNEQFF.

This chain links TRBV28 with TRBJ2-1, with TRBD1 identical over 10 bases. V lost 6 bases and J lost 7; bases outside the gene matches: 9. This CDR3 region has 15 residues. Germline V gene lookup returns CDR1 MDHEN and CDR2 SYDVKM. The CDR3 reads CASRGSGQGRNEQFF. CDR3 sequence (DNA): TGTGCCAGCAGAGGATCGGGACAGGGGAGGAATGAGCAGTTCTTC.

V is TRBV5-4 and J is TRBJ2-1; 7 bases map to TRBD2. Per germline, CDR1 SGHNT and CDR2 YYREEE (reference sequence). V lost 3 bases and J lost 4; bases outside the gene matches: 22. The CDR3 has 20 amino acids. The CDR3 sequence is CASSSNKAGTPMGRYNEQFF. The CDR3 nucleotides are TGTGCCAGCAGCTCAAACAAAGCGGGAACTCCTATGGGACGATACAATGAGCAGTTCTTC.